The sequence of this T cell receptor (beta chain) was determined in a study of molecular identifiers for immune sequencing clone quantification. Study at large: The replicate experiment used RNA from roughly 21,000 or 96,000 naive CD8 cells. This RNA was split into five aliquots, and four of them were sequenced.

Sorted naive CD8 T cells were those defined as CD8+CD4-CCR7+CD45RA+. MiXCR was run by TCRdb on the PCR reads, yielding one entry per CDR3 protein. The table shows about 36,000 distinct CDR3 sequences, with about a fifth occurring only once. Whole-study findings and limits: One million naive cells reportedly did not prevent detection of spiked Jurkat TCR RNA from one cell. Clones carrying above 20 RNA copies accounted for over 97% of effector molecules, under 1% in naive cells.

The CDR3 runs 12 residues. Germline values: CDR1 MNHEY, CDR2 SMNVEV (reference sequence). Note on this clonotype: What it binds is not known. Mismatch with germline at one junction end may stem from a read error.

The genes are TRBV27 and TRBJ2-7; the D is unclear. Sequenced sample: naive CD8+ T cells from blood, with Jurkat cell RNA spiked in. Subset defined: FACS-sorted CD8+CD4-CCR7+CD45RA+ naive T cells. This TCR came from a human donor in good health. Some libraries in this study had Jurkat cell RNA spiked in. The CDR3 sequence: CASSSTAYEQYF. CDR3 DNA sequence: TGTGCCAGCAGTTCCACCGCCTATGAGCAGTACTTC.